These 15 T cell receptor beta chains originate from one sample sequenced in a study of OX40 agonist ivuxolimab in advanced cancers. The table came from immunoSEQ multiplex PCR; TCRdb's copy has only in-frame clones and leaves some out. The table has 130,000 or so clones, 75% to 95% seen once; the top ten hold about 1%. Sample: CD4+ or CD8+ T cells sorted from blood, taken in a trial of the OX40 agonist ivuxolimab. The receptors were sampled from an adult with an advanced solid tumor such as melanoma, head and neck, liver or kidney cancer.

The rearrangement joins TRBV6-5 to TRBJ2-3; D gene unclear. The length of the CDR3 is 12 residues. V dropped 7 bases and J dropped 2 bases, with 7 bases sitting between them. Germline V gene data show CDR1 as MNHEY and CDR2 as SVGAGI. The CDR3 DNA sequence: TGTGCCAGCAAGACGGCCACAGATACGCAGTATTTT. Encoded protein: CASKTATDTQYF.

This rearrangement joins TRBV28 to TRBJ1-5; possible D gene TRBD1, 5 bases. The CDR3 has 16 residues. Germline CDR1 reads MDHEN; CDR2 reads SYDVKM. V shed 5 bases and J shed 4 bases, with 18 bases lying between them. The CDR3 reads CASSLLGQGENQPQHF. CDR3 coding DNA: TGTGCCAGCAGTCTACTGGGGCAGGGAGAGAATCAGCCCCAGCATTTT.

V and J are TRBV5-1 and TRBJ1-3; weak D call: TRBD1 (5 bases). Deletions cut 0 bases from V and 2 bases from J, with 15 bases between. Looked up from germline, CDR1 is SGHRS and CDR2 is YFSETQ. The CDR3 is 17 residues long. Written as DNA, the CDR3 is TGCGCCAGCAGCTTGGTGGCAGCCGGAGGGGCTGGAAACACCATATATTTT. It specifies CASSLVAAGGAGNTIYF.

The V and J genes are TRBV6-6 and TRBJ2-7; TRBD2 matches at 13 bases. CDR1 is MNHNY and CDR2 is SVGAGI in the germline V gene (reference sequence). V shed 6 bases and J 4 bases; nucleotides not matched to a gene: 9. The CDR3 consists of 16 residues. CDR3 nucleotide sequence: TGTGCCAGCAGCGGGACTAGCGGGACGGGATTATACGAGCAGTACTTC. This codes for CASSGTSGTGLYEQYF.

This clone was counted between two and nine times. This chain's CDR3 is CASSVAIFEGTEAFF. The DNA for the CDR3 is TGTGCCAGCAGCGTAGCAATATTTGAGGGAACTGAAGCTTTCTTT. The chain links TRBV9 to TRBJ1-1; D unresolved. Trimming pared 0 bases from V and 5 bases from J, leaving 14 bases between. There are 15 residues in the CDR3. Germline CDR1 reads SGDLS; CDR2 reads YYNGEE.

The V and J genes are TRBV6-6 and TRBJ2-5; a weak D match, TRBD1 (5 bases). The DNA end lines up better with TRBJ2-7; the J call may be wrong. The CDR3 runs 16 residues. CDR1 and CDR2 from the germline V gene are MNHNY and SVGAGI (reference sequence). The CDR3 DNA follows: TGTGCCAGCAGCACACTTGGGGCTAGTCTCTCCTACGAGCAGTACTTC. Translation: CASSTLGASLSYEQYF.

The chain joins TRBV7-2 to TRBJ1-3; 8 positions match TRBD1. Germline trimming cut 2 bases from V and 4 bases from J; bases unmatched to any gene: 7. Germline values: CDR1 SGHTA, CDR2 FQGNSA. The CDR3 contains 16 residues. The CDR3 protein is CASSLNRGALGNTIYF. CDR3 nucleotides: TGTGCCAGCAGCTTAAACAGGGGGGCACTCGGAAACACCATATATTTT.

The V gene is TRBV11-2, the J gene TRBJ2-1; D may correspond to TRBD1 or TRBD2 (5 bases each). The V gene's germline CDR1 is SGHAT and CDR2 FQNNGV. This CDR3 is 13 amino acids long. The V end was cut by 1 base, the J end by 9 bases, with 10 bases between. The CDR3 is CASSLASGTEQFF. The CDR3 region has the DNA TGTGCCAGCAGCTTAGCATCCGGGACTGAGCAGTTCTTC.

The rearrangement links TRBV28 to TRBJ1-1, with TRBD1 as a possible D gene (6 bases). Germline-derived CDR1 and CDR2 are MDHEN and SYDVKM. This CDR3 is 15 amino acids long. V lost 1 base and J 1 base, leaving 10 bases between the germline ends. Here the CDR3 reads CASSLLGHQNTEAFF. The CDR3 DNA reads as TGTGCCAGCAGTTTATTGGGACACCAGAACACTGAAGCTTTCTTT.

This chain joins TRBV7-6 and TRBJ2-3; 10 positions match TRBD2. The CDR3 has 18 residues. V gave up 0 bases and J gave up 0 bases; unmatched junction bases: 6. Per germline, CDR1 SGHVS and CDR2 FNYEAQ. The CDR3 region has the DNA TGTGCCAGCAGCTTAGCGCTGGGTAGCGGGGGGAGCACAGATACGCAGTATTTT. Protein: CASSLALGSGGSTDTQYF.

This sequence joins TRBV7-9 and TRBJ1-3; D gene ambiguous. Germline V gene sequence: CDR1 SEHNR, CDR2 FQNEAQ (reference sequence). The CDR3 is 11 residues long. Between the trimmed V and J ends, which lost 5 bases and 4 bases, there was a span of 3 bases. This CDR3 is CASSGGNTIYF. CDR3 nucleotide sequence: TGTGCCAGCAGCGGAGGAAACACCATATATTTT. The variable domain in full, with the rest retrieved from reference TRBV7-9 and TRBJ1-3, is DTGVSQNPRHKITKRGQNVTFRCDPISEHNRLYWYRQTLGQGPEFLTYFQNEAQLEKSRLLSDRFSAERPKGSFSTLEIQRTEQGDSAMYLCASSGGNTIYFGEGSWLTVV.

Here the CDR3 reads CASSLAIDRAETQYF. The CDR3 DNA follows: TGTGCCAGCAGCCTTGCCATTGACAGGGCAGAGACCCAGTACTTC. The genes are TRBV7-6 and TRBJ2-5, with 7 bases fitting TRBD1. The ends lost 5 bases at V and 4 bases at J; junction bases unmatched: 10. The CDR3 runs 15 residues. Germline V CDR1 and CDR2: SGHVS, FNYEAQ.

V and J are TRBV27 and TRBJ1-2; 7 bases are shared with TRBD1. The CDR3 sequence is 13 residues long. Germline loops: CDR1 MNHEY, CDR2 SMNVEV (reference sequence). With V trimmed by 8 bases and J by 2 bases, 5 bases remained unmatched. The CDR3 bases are TGTGCCAGCGCCCAGGGGGAGAACTATGGCTACACCTTC. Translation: CASAQGENYGYTF.

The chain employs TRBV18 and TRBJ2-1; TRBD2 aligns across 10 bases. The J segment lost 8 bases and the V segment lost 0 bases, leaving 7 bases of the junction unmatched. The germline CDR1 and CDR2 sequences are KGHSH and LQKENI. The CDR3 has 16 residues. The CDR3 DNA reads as TGTGCCAGCTCACCACCTAGTCTAGCGGGAGCGTATGAGCAGTTCTTC. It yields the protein CASSPPSLAGAYEQFF.

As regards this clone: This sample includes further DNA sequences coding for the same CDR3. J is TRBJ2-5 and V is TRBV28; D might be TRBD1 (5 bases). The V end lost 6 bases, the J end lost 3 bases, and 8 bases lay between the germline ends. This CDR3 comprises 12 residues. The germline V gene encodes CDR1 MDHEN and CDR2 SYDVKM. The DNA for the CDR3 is TGTGCCAGCAGCGCAGGGAAAGAGACCCAGTACTTC. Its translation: CASSAGKETQYF.